The sequence of this T cell receptor (beta chain) was determined in a study of untreated major depressive disorder. Findings and limits, study-wide: A comparatively small sample limits the generalizability of these findings.

Deletions cut 5 bases from V and 1 base from J, with 8 bases between. CDR3 size: 13 residues. From germline, CDR1 is LNHDA and CDR2 SQIVND (reference sequence). Every depressed patient was matched in pairs with a non-depressed control on sex, age, current smoking status and body mass index. The table came from immunoSEQ multiplex PCR; TCRdb's copy has only in-frame clones and leaves some out. The data hold about 21,000 clones, with just under 90% observed a single time. About this clone: Antigen specificity is unknown.

Sequenced sample: CD4+ T cells from PBMCs. The chain employs TRBV19 and TRBJ1-2; the D is unclear. The TCR comes from a woman in her thirties or forties in good health. The CDR3 here is CASSALGNYGYTF. CDR3 bases: TGTGCCAGTAGTGCCTTGGGTAACTATGGCTACACCTTC.